The T cell receptor (beta chain) under discussion was sequenced for a study of T-cell reconstitution after alpha-beta-depleted transplantation in children. This clonotype was picked up a small number of times. Its antigen is as yet unknown. It was with unique molecular identifiers that the TCRbeta library was prepared. Each CDR3 protein is one row after TCRdb ran MiXCR on the PCR reads. The sample has some 460,000 distinct CDR3 sequences, about a sixth seen once; the top ten hold under 30%. Study conclusions and caveats: Elevated TCRbeta diversity at day 60 was traced, in some patients, to surviving recipient T cells and thymic progenitors. At one year after transplant, newly produced T cells mostly accounted for T-cell counts and diversity. Expanded clones from the graft, numbering several hundred, reportedly supplied alpha-beta T cells about two months after transplant.

The CDR3 loop spans 14 amino acids. Germline CDR1 reads SNHLY; CDR2 reads FYNNEI. Trimming removed 3 bases at V and 1 base at J, with 7 bases between. Specimen: PBMCs, mostly from graft donor cells, collected 360 days after TCRalphabeta/CD19-depleted stem cell transplant. The source of this sequence is a boy less than two years old who had a stem cell transplant for Wiskott-Aldrich syndrome, so the T cells may come from the graft donor. The genes are TRBV2 and TRBJ1-5; D may be TRBD1 (5 bases). The CDR3: CASSDRVSNQPQHF. The DNA for the CDR3 is TGTGCCAGCAGTGACAGGGTGAGCAATCAGCCCCAGCATTTT.